This T cell receptor (beta chain) was sequenced for a study of blood T cell repertoires in COVID-19. Study-level background: From T cells, B-cell-depleted T cells, or PBMCs came the material, which was cDNA or gDNA.

In the study's own analysis: Nucleated cell number was recorded as an estimate derived from reference gene primer amplification. The method was immunoSEQ multiplex PCR; TCRdb's version includes in-frame clones alone and lacks a portion of them. V and J calls and clone size follow that table, whereas D and trimming were derived from the DNA. The data show approximately 200,000 clones, roughly 87% seen once. In germline, CDR1 is SGHNT, CDR2 YYREEE (reference sequence). V was clipped by 0 bases and J by 1 base; unmatched bases: 7. The CDR3 covers 17 residues. Sequenced sample: peripheral blood. This receptor was identified in a middle-aged man with active or convalescent COVID-19. This chain joins TRBV5-4 and TRBJ2-7; 10 nucleotides align to TRBD1. The CDR3, as DNA: TGTGCCAGCAGCTTGGCCAGAGGGACAGGGGTTTCCTACGAGCAGTACTTC. Amino acids: CASSLARGTGVSYEQYF. Combining the CDR3 with reference TRBV5-4 and TRBJ2-7 gives the whole variable domain ETGVTQSPTHLIKTRGQQVTLRCSSQSGHNTVSWYQQALGQGPQFIFQYYREEENGRGNFPPRFSGLQFPNYSSELNVNALELDDSALYLCASSLARGTGVSYEQYFGPGTRLTVT.